A single sample is the source of the 5 T cell receptor beta chains below, sequenced in a study of human T cells and chemical hapten exposure. Regarding time point: pre-sensitization, week 0. Sample treatment: therapeutic diphenylcyclopropenone sensitization with weekly scalp DPC. MiXCR, applied by TCRdb to the RACE reads, yields one record per CDR3 protein. The top ten clones hold roughly 2.6% of a sample with about 90,000 distinct CDR3 sequences, roughly 8.5% of them seen once. The specimen was whole blood, collected in connection with sensitization to the hapten diphenylcyclopropenone (DPC). The receptor set was obtained from a man aged 40-49 years with alopecia areata. Some clones in this sample may be carry-over from other donors' samples.

This rearrangement joins TRBV5-6 to TRBJ2-1; 7 bases agree with TRBD2. CDR1 SGHDT and CDR2 YYEEEE come from the germline V gene. The CDR3 is 12 amino acids. V lost 4 bases and J lost 15; bases outside the gene matches: 10. CDR3 amino acids: CASSIKREWMFF. CDR3 bases: TGTGCCAGCAGCATAAAGCGGGAATGGATGTTCTTC.

The rearrangement joins TRBV7-3 to TRBJ1-1; D gene unclear. The CDR3 extends over 13 amino acids. Trimming took 3 bases from V and 5 from J, leaving 10 bases between them. Germline-derived CDR1 and CDR2 are SGHTA and FQGTGA. The CDR3 sequence: CASSFSEGTEAFF. In DNA form, the CDR3 reads TGTGCCAGCAGCTTTTCGGAGGGAACTGAAGCTTTCTTT.

This clonotype was observed a few times. This chain connects TRBV3-1 to TRBJ1-4; 8 bases fit TRBD1. V dropped 2 bases and J dropped 0; count of bases not matched to a gene: 5. This CDR3 has 17 amino acids. Germline values: CDR1 LGHDT, CDR2 YNNKEL (reference sequence). For the CDR3, the DNA is TGTGCCAGCAGCCAAAACCAACAGGGGGCAACTAATGAAAAACTGTTTTTT. Its protein is CASSQNQQGATNEKLFF.

This sequence joins TRBV6-5 and TRBJ2-7, with 11 bases identical to TRBD2. Germline CDR1 MNHEY, CDR2 SVGAGI. CDR3 size: 14 residues. J was trimmed by 6 bases and V by 7 bases; bases with no gene match: 8. CDR3 DNA sequence: TGTGCCAGCAAGGGGCTAGCGGGAGGATCCGAGCAGTACGTC. This gives the protein CASKGLAGGSEQYV.

This clonotype was observed many times. This chain joins TRBV29-1 and TRBJ1-4; D gene ambiguous. Germline values: CDR1 SQVTM, CDR2 ANQGSEA. This CDR3 region has 14 residues. Trimming left V 2 bases short and J 8 bases short, with 15 bases between. In nucleotides, the CDR3 is TGCAGCGTTGAATTGAAGCAGGTACGAGAAAAACTGTTTTTT. It codes for CSVELKQVREKLFF.